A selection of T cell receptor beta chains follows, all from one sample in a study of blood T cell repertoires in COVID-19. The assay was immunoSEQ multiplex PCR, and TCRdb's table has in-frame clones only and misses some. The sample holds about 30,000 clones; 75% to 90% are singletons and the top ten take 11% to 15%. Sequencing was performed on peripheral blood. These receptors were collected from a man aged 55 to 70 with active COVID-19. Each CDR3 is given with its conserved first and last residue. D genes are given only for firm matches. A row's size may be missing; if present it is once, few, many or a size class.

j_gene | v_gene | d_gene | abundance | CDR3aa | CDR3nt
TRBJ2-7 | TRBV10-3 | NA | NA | CAIGGGFDYEQYF | TGTGCCATCGGGGGCGGATTTGACTACGAGCAGTACTTC
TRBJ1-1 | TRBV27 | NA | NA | CASSPRGEKTEAFF | TGTGCCAGCAGCCCACGGGGGGAGAAGACTGAAGCTTTCTTT
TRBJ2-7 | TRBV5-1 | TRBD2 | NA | CASSRGESYEQYF | TGCGCCAGCAGCCGGGGGGAATCCTACGAGCAGTACTTC
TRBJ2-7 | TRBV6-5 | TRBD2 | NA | CASSDSGGVGREQYF | TGTGCCAGCAGTGACTCCGGGGGGGTAGGAAGGGAGCAGTACTTC
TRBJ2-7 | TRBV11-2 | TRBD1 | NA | CASSYTGGYEQYF | TGTGCCAGCAGCTATACAGGGGGCTACGAGCAGTACTTC
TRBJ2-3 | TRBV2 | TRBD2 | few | CASSGTGLAGTDTQYF | TGTGCCAGCAGTGGAACGGGACTAGCGGGCACAGATACGCAGTATTTT
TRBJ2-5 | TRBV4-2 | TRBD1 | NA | CASSQMGQYQETQYF | TGTGCCAGCAGCCAGATGGGACAGTACCAAGAGACCCAGTACTTC
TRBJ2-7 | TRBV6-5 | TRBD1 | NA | CASRPYTGGSYEQYF | TGTGCCAGCAGGCCTTATACAGGGGGCTCCTACGAGCAGTACTTC
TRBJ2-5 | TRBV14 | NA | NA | CASSQTSGDTQETQYF | TGTGCCAGCAGCCAGACCTCCGGGGACACACAAGAGACCCAGTACTTC
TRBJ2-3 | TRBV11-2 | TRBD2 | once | CASSRDGRDTQYF | TGTGCCAGCAGCCGGGACGGGAGGGATACGCAGTATTTT
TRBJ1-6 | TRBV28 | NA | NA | CASSFGGEAAPLHF | TGTGCCAGCAGTTTCGGAGGGGAGGCGGCACCCCTCCACTTT
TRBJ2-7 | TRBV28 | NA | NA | CASHTLQGKDYEQYF | TGTGCCAGCCATACCCTACAGGGTAAGGACTACGAGCAGTACTTC
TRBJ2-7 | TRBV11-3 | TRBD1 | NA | CASSLAPQGERAYEQYF | TGTGCCAGCAGCTTAGCCCCCCAGGGGGAACGGGCCTACGAGCAGTACTTC
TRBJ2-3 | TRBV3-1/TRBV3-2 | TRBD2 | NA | CASSRGTSGSADTQYF | TGTGCCAGCAGCCGCGGGACTAGCGGGAGCGCAGATACGCAGTATTTT
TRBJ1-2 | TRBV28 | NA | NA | CASSSRDKDGYTF | TGTGCCAGCAGTTCCCGGGACAAGGATGGCTACACCTTC
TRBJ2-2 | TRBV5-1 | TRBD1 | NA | CASSFPGQGAFTGELFF | TGCGCCAGCAGCTTCCCCGGACAGGGGGCGTTCACCGGGGAGCTGTTTTTT
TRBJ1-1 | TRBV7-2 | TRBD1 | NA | CASSDRVWVAEAFF | TGTGCCAGCAGCGACAGGGTTTGGGTGGCTGAAGCTTTCTTT
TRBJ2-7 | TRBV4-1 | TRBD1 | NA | CASSPEDRILPYEQYF | TGCGCCAGCAGCCCCGAGGACAGGATACTTCCCTACGAGCAGTACTTC
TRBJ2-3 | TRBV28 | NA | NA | CASSHGGSTDTQYF | TGTGCCAGCAGTCACGGAGGGAGCACAGATACGCAGTATTTT
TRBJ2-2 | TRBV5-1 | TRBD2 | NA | CASSSGLVYTGELFF | TGCGCCAGCAGCTCGGGACTAGTGTACACCGGGGAGCTGTTTTTT
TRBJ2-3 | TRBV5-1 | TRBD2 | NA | CASSLPSGTSTDTQYF | TGCGCCAGCAGCTTGCCTAGCGGGACAAGCACAGATACGCAGTATTTT
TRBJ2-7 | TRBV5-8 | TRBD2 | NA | CASTTPGLAFYYEQYF | TGTGCCAGCACCACACCGGGACTAGCGTTTTACTACGAGCAGTACTTC
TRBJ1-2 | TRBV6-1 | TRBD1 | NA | CASSEAGQGSYGYTF | TGTGCCAGCAGTGAAGCGGGACAGGGATCCTATGGCTACACCTTC
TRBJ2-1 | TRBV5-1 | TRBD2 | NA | CASSLTTGTSIPSEQFF | TGCGCCAGCAGCTTGACCACCGGGACTAGTATCCCAAGTGAGCAGTTCTTC
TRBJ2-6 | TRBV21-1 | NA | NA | CASSKVGPRDSGANVLTF | TGTGCCAGCAGCAAAGTTGGCCCGAGGGACTCTGGGGCCAACGTCCTGACTTTC
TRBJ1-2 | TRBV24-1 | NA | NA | CATSEGRRNYGYTF | TGTGCCACCAGTGAGGGCCGACGCAACTATGGCTACACCTTC
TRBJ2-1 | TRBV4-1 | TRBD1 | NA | CASRALAGDSSYNEQFF | TGCGCCAGCAGGGCCTTAGCAGGGGACAGCTCCTACAATGAGCAGTTCTTC
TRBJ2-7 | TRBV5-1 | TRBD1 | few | CASSGQGSYEQYF | TGCGCCAGCAGTGGACAGGGGAGCTACGAGCAGTACTTC
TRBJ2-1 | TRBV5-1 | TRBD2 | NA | CASSYYTSGRDKNEQFF | TGCGCCAGCAGCTACTATACTAGCGGGAGGGATAAGAATGAGCAGTTCTTC
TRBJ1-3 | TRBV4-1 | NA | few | CASSQIQVPDSGNTIYF | TGCGCCAGCAGCCAAATACAGGTGCCAGACTCTGGAAACACCATATATTTT
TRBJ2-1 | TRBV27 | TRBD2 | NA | CASSSINWAGGEQFF | TGTGCCAGCAGTTCTATTAACTGGGCCGGGGGGGAGCAGTTCTTC
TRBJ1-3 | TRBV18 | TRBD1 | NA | CASSPLIGQGGNTIYF | TGTGCCAGCTCACCACTGATTGGACAGGGTGGAAACACCATATATTTT
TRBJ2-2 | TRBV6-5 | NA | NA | CASSLSRWTGELFF | TGTGCCAGCAGCCTATCCCGATGGACCGGGGAGCTGTTTTTT
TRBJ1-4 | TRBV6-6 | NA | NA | CASSYGARGEKLFF | TGTGCCAGCAGTTACGGGGCACGGGGGGAAAAACTGTTTTTT
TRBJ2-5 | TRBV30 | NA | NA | CAWNLGAETQYF | TGTGCCTGGAATCTAGGGGCAGAGACCCAGTACTTC
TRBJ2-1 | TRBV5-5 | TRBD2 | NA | CASSSLAGGSYNEQFF | TGTGCCAGCAGCTCATTAGCGGGAGGATCCTACAATGAGCAGTTCTTC
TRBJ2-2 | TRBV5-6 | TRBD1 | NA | CASSSQTGGATGELFF | TGTGCCAGCAGCTCCCAGACAGGGGGTGCCACCGGGGAGCTGTTTTTT
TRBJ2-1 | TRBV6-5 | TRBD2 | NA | CASSYSGLAVINEQFF | TGTGCCAGCAGTTATTCGGGACTAGCGGTAATTAATGAGCAGTTCTTC
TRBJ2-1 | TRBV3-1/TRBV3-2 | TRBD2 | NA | CASSHRLAGGGNEQFF | TGTGCCAGCAGCCACAGACTAGCGGGAGGCGGCAATGAGCAGTTCTTC
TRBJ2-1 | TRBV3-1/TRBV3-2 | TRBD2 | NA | CASSLTSGRAYNEQFF | TGTGCCAGCAGCCTAACTAGCGGGAGGGCGTACAATGAGCAGTTCTTC
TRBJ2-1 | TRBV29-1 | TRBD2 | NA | CSVAPGLADYNEQFF | TGCAGCGTCGCCCCCGGACTAGCGGATTACAATGAGCAGTTCTTC
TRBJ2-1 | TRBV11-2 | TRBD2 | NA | CASSLGLAALAVYNEQFF | TGTGCCAGCAGCTTAGGGCTAGCGGCCCTCGCTGTCTACAATGAGCAGTTCTTC
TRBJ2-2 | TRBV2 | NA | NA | CASSRRTANTGELFF | TGTGCCAGCAGCCGTCGGACAGCGAACACCGGGGAGCTGTTTTTT
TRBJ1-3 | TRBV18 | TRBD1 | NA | CASSSDRVDGNTIYF | TGTGCCAGCTCCTCGGACAGGGTGGATGGAAACACCATATATTTT
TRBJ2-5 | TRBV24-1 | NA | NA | CATSDFRGATKETQYF | TGTGCCACCAGTGATTTCCGGGGGGCGACGAAAGAGACCCAGTACTTC
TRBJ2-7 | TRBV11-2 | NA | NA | CASSLKEDYEQYF | TGTGCCAGCAGCTTAAAGGAGGACTACGAGCAGTACTTC
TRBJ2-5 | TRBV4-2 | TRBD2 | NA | CASSQGRGLGPSWDQETQYF | TGTGCCAGCAGCCAAGGGAGGGGACTAGGGCCCAGTTGGGACCAAGAGACCCAGTACTTC
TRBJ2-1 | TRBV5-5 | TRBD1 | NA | CASSPTGGALVVLYNEQFF | TGTGCCAGCAGCCCTACAGGGGGCGCTTTGGTGGTACTCTACAATGAGCAGTTCTTC